This T cell receptor (beta chain) is drawn from a study of T-cell reconstitution after alpha-beta-depleted transplantation in children. Many counts were recorded for this clonotype. Its antigen is as yet unknown. Unique molecular identifiers were used in preparing the TCRbeta library. TCRdb re-analysed the PCR reads in MiXCR, keeping a single row per CDR3 protein. The table has some 220,000 distinct CDR3 sequences, 9.5% to 13% seen once. Notes on the study in general: Expanded graft clones, several hundred of them, were reportedly the source of alpha-beta T cells about two months after transplant. Recipient T cells and thymic progenitors that survived were the source of the high TCRbeta diversity seen at day 60 in some patients. It was newly produced T cells that mostly accounted for T-cell counts and diversity one year after transplant.

Germline V lookup: CDR1 SGHTA, CDR2 FQGNSA. V was cut by 5 bases and J by 5 bases, with 16 bases left in between. CDR3 size: 14 residues. The rearrangement joins TRBV7-2 to TRBJ2-7, with D perhaps given as TRBD1 or TRBD2 (5 bases each). The sequenced sample was PBMCs, obtained before TCRalphabeta/CD19-depleted stem cell transplant. This receptor was obtained from a child under two years old with acute myeloid leukemia, due to receive a stem cell transplant. This chain's CDR3 is CASSLRGVYHEQYF. CDR3 DNA: TGTGCCAGCAGCCTTAGGGGAGTTTACCACGAGCAGTACTTC.